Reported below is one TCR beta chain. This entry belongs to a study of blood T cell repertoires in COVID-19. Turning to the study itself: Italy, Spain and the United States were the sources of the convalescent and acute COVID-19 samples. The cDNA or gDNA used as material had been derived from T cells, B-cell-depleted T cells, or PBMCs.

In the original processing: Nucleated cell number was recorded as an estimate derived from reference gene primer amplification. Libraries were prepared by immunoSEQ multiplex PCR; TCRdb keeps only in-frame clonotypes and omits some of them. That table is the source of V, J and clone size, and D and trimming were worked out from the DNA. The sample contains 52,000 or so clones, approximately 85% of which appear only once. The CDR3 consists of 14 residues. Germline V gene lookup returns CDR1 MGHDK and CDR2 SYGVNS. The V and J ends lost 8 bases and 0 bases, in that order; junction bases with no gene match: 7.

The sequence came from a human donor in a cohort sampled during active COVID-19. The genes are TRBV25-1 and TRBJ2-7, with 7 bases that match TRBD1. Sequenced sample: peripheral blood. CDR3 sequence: CASRGQLSSYEQYF. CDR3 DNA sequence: TGTGCCAGCCGGGGACAGTTGAGCTCCTACGAGCAGTACTTC.